These 10 T cell receptor beta chains share one sample of origin, sequenced in a study of monozygotic twins with inflammatory bowel disease (dated by TCRdb to the late 2010s). The library was generated by 5' RACE. Sequencing used an Illumina HiSeq 2500. After the reads were reprocessed by TCRdb, one entry was made per CDR3 protein sequence, with no DNA. For this sample, the table gives about 110,000 distinct CDR3 sequences. Jointly, the top ten make up around 12% of the sample. The sequencing sample was made of blood. The receptors originated from a human donor with ulcerative colitis or Crohn's disease, or a healthy co-twin of an affected twin (not recorded which).

This rearrangement joins TRBV11-2 to TRBJ2-7; absent DNA, TCRdb's TRBD1 call cannot be checked. The length of the CDR3 is 18 residues. From germline, CDR1 is SGHAT and CDR2 FQNNGV. The CDR3 reads CASSLGTGGQGFSYEQYF.

V is TRBV28 and J is TRBJ1-3. Germline CDR1 is MDHEN and CDR2 is SYDVKM. The CDR3 consists of 14 residues. The CDR3 spells CASRPVLSGNTIYF.

This chain uses TRBV4-1 with TRBJ1-2. Germline loops: CDR1 MGHRA, CDR2 YSYEKL. The CDR3 runs to 13 residues. The CDR3: CASSQVLGVGYTF.

The chain links TRBV7-3 to TRBJ2-5. The CDR3 has 14 amino acids. Germline lookup yields CDR1 SGHTA and CDR2 FQGTGA. The CDR3: CASSLTGYLETQYF.

V gene TRBV6-6 combines with J gene TRBJ1-3. This CDR3 is 14 amino acids long. Germline V lookup: CDR1 MNHNY, CDR2 SVGAGI (reference sequence). The CDR3 sequence is CASRRQISGNTIYF.

The chain is built from TRBV10-3 and TRBJ2-7; TCRdb gives TRBD2 as the D gene, but with no DNA this cannot be confirmed. This CDR3 region has 14 residues. CDR1 ENHRY and CDR2 SYGVKD come from the germline V gene. The CDR3 region is CAIWEGTLAGEQYF.

The CDR3 sequence is CASSVVPNTGELFF. The J gene is TRBJ2-2, the V gene TRBV7-2. Germline V gene sequence: CDR1 SGHTA, CDR2 FQGNSA. The CDR3 spans 14 residues. Looking up the rest from reference TRBV7-2 and TRBJ2-2 gives the full variable domain: GAGVSQSPSNKVTEKGKDVELRCDPISGHTALYWYRQSLGQGLEFLIYFQGNSAPDKSGLPSDRFSAERTGGSVSTLTIQRTQQEDSAVYLCASSVVPNTGELFFGEGSRLTVL.

The gene calls are TRBV18 and TRBJ1-1. The CDR3 has 14 residues. Per the germline V gene, CDR1 is KGHSH and CDR2 is LQKENI. CDR3 amino acids: CASSPQGMGSEAFF.

The chain links TRBV28 to TRBJ1-3. The CDR3 covers 18 residues. Germline lookup yields CDR1 MDHEN and CDR2 SYDVKM. CDR3 region: CASSREKTSTYSGNTIYF.

V usage is TRBV7-2 and J usage is TRBJ1-5. The CDR3 covers 13 residues. Germline assignment: CDR1 SGHTA and CDR2 FQGNSA. CDR3: CASGSGVNQPQHF.